Below, one T cell receptor beta chain is given with its context. The target antigen is unknown. The V and J ends lost 0 bases and 8 bases, in that order; junction bases with no gene match: 2. From germline, CDR1 is SGHTA and CDR2 FQGTGA. The CDR3 is 15 residues long. This sample was included in a study of T cell responses to AZD1222 COVID-19 vaccine. Some clones are missing from TCRdb's copy, which holds only in-frame ones; the method was immunoSEQ multiplex PCR. The repertoire consists of about 140,000 clones, with less than 95% occurring once and the leading ten covering about 5.9%. The study's findings and limits: Variant regions that are unmutated are reportedly the target of nearly half of spike-specific TCRs. Donor demographics were predominantly white British with a female majority; clonal diversity may be underestimated. Vaccine-related CD4 TCRs covered spike, predominating at 160-218 and 743-854. Spike-specific TCRs gained breadth and depth after people received two AZD1222 doses.

The rearrangement joins TRBV7-3 to TRBJ1-6; 9 positions match TRBD1. The receptor was derived from an adult who received the AZD1222 COVID-19 vaccine. The material was peripheral blood, obtained 28 days after the second AZD1222 dose. CDR3 DNA sequence: TGTGCCAGCAGCTTAACCGGACAGGGGTATTCACCCCTCCACTTT. Its translation: CASSLTGQGYSPLHF.